The T cell receptor beta chain described here comes from a study of cytomegalovirus exposure and HLA in healthy donors. Whole-study findings and limits: Follow-up analysis later connected one missense variant in DCLRE1C with trimming of TCR beta V- and J-genes. In vitro confirmation showed three CMV-associated chains to be CMV antigen specific. Across all donors, roughly uniform sequencing depth was an assumption of the presence/absence analyses.

The V gene's germline CDR1 is MGHRA and CDR2 YSYEKL. The CDR3 contains 14 residues. V dropped 1 base and J dropped 2; count of bases not matched to a gene: 1. Primers for the PCR totalled 60 Vbeta and 13 Jbeta. Repertoires were generated with immunoSEQ multiplex PCR, while TCRdb's copy carries only in-frame clones and drops some. The table has 100,000 to 150,000 clones, approximately 80% seen once. A note on this clone: Its cognate antigen is unknown.

Sequenced input: PBMCs. V usage is TRBV4-1 and J usage is TRBJ2-7, with TRBD1 matching over 8 bases. The sequence came from a man in his fifties or sixties in good health and CMV-seronegative. The CDR3 sequence: CASSQVTGAYEQYF. CDR3 nucleotide sequence: TGCGCCAGCAGCCAAGTGACAGGGGCCTACGAGCAGTACTTC.